This T cell receptor beta chain was recovered during a study of shared clonotypes between healthy human individuals. Study results and caveats: Shared clonotypes across all four donors exceeded non-shared ones in generation probability. Only blood was sampled; tissue repertoires likely differ.

From germline, CDR1 is SGHTS and CDR2 YDEGEE. The CDR3 has 16 amino acids. Trimming shortened V by 4 bases and J by 3 bases, and 20 bases separated the two germline ends. Clones were read by immunoSEQ multiplex PCR, and TCRdb kept only the in-frame ones, dropping some. The sample lists some 1.5 million clones, around 98% occurring once. A single count supports this clone. Its antigen is undetermined. The sequence was obtained from a man aged 30 to 45 in good health. The chain joins TRBV5-8 to TRBJ2-7; TRBD1 is a possible D gene (6 bases). Sequenced: naive CD4+ T cells sorted from blood. The sample's subset: CD45RA+ positively selected. The DNA of the CDR3 is TGTGCCAGCAGCAACGCCAGGACAGCCTTTTTCTACGAGCAGTACTTC. Its protein product is CASSNARTAFFYEQYF.